The 7 T cell receptor beta chains in this list originate from one sample, sequenced in a study of cytomegalovirus exposure and HLA in healthy donors. TCRdb keeps only in-frame clones here, not all; method: immunoSEQ multiplex PCR. The sample lists some 150,000 clones; around nine tenths were seen once. Sequencing was done on a sample of PBMCs. Receptor source: a woman aged 18-29 years in good health and CMV-seropositive.

V usage is TRBV19 and J usage is TRBJ1-5; 9 bases agree with TRBD1. The ends lost 6 bases at V and 5 bases at J; junction bases unmatched: 8. Germline CDR1 is LNHDA and CDR2 is SQIVND (reference sequence). The CDR3 runs 15 residues. This CDR3 is CASRGTGLADQPQHF. The CDR3 DNA follows: TGTGCCAGTAGGGGGACAGGGTTGGCGGATCAGCCCCAGCATTTT.

The gene calls are TRBV6-5 and TRBJ1-2; 10 nucleotides line up with TRBD1. Germline V CDR1 and CDR2: MNHEY, SVGAGI. The CDR3 spans 14 residues. V gave up 5 bases and J gave up 7 bases; unmatched junction bases: 7. DNA for the CDR3: TGTGCCAGCAGTCGACCGGGACAGGGGATTGGCTACACCTTC. Protein sequence: CASSRPGQGIGYTF.

The chain carries TRBV7-9 and TRBJ2-7; 13 bases fit TRBD2. This CDR3 has 18 amino acids. V trimming: 5 bases; J trimming: 2 bases; junction bases outside the gene matches: 12. Germline CDR1 and CDR2: SEHNR and FQNEAQ (reference sequence). The CDR3 spells CASSPGTSGDSPTYEQYF. CDR3 nucleotide sequence: TGTGCCAGCAGCCCCGGGACTAGCGGGGATAGCCCCACCTACGAGCAGTACTTC.

The rearrangement joins TRBV18 to TRBJ2-5; no reliable D call. V was cut by 2 bases and J by 4 bases, with 8 bases left in between. CDR3 length equals 13 residues. Per germline, CDR1 KGHSH and CDR2 LQKENI. The CDR3 spells CASSPGSGETQYF. For the CDR3, the DNA is TGTGCCAGCTCACCAGGGTCGGGAGAGACCCAGTACTTC.

Comments on this clone: Compared with germline, one end of the junction differs, possibly owing to a read error. The chain recombines TRBV7-7 with TRBJ2-1; weak D call: TRBD2 (6 bases). The CDR3 extends over 14 amino acids. Germline-derived CDR1 and CDR2 are SSHAT and FNYEAQ (reference sequence). The CDR3 DNA reads TGTGCTAGCAGCTTAGTGGGGGGTGGTGATGAGCAGTTCTTC. It specifies CASSLVGGGDEQFF.

The chain links TRBV9 to TRBJ2-7; a possible D gene is TRBD1 (6 bases). The CDR3 extends over 15 amino acids. CDR1 is SGDLS, CDR2 YYNGEE, per germline. With 8 bases removed from V and 5 bases from J, the gap between germline ends came to 23 bases. The CDR3 is CASSPGHSLRDEQYF. CDR3 in DNA: TGTGCCAGTTCACCGGGACACTCGCTCAGGGACGAGCAGTACTTC. Full variable domain (remainder filled in from reference TRBV9 and TRBJ2-7): DSGVTQTPKHLITATGQRVTLRCSPRSGDLSVYWYQQSLDQGLQFLIQYYNGEERAKGNILERFSAQQFPDLHSELNLSSLELGDSALYFCASSPGHSLRDEQYFGPGTRLTVT.

The V gene is TRBV7-2, the J gene TRBJ2-1, with 9 positions matching TRBD2. Unmatched junction bases numbered 6, after V lost 1 base and J lost 5 bases. Germline-derived CDR1 and CDR2 are SGHTA and FQGNSA. This CDR3 is 16 amino acids long. CDR3 protein: CASSLVGGGAHNEQFF. CDR3 sequence (DNA): TGTGCCAGCAGCTTAGTAGGCGGGGGGGCCCACAATGAGCAGTTCTTC.